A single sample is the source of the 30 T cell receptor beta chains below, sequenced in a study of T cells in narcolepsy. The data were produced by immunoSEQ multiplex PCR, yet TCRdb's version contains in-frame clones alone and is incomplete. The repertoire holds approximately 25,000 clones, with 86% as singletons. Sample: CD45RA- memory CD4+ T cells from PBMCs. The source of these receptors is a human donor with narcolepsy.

CDR3 protein: CASRNVIEQFF. The CDR3 DNA follows: TGTGCCAGCAGAAACGTCATCGAGCAGTTCTTC. The rearrangement links TRBV2 to TRBJ2-1; D remains unclear. Germline V gene data show CDR1 as SNHLY and CDR2 as FYNNEI. CDR3 length: 11 residues. Trimming shortened V by 6 bases and J by 10 bases, and 10 bases separated the two germline ends.

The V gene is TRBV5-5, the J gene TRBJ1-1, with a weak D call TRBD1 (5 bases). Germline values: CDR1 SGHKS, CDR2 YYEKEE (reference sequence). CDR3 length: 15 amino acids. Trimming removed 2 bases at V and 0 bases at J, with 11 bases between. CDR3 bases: TGTGCCAGCAGCTTCTTGGACAAAATGAACACTGAAGCTTTCTTT. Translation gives CASSFLDKMNTEAFF. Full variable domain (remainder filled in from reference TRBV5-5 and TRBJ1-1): DAGVTQSPTHLIKTRGQQVTLRCSPISGHKSVSWYQQVLGQGPQFIFQYYEKEERGRGNFPDRFSARQFPNYSSELNVNALLLGDSALYLCASSFLDKMNTEAFFGQGTRLTVV.

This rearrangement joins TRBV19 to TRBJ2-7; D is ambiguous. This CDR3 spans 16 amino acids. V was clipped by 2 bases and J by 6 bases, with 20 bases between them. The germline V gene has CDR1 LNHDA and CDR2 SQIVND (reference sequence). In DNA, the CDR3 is TGTGCCAGTAGTATAAGAAGGGCGAACGGCTTCGGCGAGCAGTACTTC. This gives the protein CASSIRRANGFGEQYF.

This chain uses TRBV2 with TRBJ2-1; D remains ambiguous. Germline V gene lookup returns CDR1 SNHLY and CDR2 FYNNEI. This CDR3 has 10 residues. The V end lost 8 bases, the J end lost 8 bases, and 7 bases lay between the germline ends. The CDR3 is CASGGDEQFF. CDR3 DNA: TGTGCCAGCGGTGGGGATGAGCAGTTCTTC.

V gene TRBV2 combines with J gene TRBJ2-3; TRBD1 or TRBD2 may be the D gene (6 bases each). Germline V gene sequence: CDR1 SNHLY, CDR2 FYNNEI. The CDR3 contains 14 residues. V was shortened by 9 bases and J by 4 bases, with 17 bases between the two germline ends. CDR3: CASRGRTEADTQYF. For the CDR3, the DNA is TGTGCCAGTCGGGGGAGGACAGAAGCAGATACGCAGTATTTT.

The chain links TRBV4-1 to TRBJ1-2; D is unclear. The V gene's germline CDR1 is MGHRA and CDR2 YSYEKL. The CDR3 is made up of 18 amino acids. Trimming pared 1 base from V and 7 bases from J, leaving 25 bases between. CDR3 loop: CASSQVAVRGLVSLGYTF. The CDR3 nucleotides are TGCGCCAGCAGCCAAGTAGCAGTGAGAGGGTTAGTCTCACTTGGCTACACCTTC.

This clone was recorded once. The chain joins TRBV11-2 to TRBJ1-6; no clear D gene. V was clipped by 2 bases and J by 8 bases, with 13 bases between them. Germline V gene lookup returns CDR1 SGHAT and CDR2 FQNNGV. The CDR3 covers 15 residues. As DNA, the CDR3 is TGTGCCAGCAGCTTAATAAAGGCACTGGATTCACCCCTCCACTTT. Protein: CASSLIKALDSPLHF.

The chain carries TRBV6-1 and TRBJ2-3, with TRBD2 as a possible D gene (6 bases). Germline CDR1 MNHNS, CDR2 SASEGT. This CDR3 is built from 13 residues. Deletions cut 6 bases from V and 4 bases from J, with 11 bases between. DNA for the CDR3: TGTGCCAGCAGAAGACGCGGGGCAGATACGCAGTATTTT. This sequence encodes CASRRRGADTQYF.

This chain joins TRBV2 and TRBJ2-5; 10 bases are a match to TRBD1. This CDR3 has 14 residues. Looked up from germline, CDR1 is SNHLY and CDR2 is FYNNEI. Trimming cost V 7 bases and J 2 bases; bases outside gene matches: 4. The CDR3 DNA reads TGTGCCAGCAAGAGACAGGGGGCTCAAGAGACCCAGTACTTC. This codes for CASKRQGAQETQYF.

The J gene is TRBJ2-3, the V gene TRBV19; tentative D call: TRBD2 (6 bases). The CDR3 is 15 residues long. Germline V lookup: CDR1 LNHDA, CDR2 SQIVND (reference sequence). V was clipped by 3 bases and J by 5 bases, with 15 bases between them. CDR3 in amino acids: CASSIWGESVDTQYF. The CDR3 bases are TGTGCCAGTAGTATCTGGGGGGAGTCAGTAGATACGCAGTATTTT. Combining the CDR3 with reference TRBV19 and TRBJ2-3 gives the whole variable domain DGGITQSPKYLFRKEGQNVTLSCEQNLNHDAMYWYRQDPGQGLRLIYYSQIVNDFQKGDIAEGYSVSREKKESFPLTVTSAQKNPTAFYLCASSIWGESVDTQYFGPGTRLTVL.

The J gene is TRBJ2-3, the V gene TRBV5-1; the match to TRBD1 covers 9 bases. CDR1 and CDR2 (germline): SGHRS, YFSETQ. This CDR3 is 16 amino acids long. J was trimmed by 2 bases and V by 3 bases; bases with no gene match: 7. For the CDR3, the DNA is TGCGCCAGCAGCTCACTGACAGGGGGAATCACAGATACGCAGTATTTT. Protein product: CASSSLTGGITDTQYF.

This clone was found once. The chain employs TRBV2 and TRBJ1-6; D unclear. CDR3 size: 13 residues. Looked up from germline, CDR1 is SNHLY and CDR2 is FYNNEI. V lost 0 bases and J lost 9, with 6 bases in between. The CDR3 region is CASSEAASSPLHF. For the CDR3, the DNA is TGTGCCAGCAGTGAAGCGGCTTCTTCACCCCTCCACTTT.

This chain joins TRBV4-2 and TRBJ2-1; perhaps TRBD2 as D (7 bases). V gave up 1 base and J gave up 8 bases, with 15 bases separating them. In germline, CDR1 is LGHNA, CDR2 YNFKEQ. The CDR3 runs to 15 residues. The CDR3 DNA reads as TGTGCCAGCAGCCAAGGGGGGGGGCGGTTCGATGAGCAGTTCTTC. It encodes CASSQGGGRFDEQFF.

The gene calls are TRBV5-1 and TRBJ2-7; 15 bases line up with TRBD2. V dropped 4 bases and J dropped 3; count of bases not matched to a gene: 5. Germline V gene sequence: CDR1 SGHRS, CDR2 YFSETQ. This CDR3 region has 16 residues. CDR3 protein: CASSVGLAGGRYEQYF. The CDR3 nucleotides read TGCGCCAGCAGCGTGGGACTAGCGGGGGGTCGCTACGAGCAGTACTTC.

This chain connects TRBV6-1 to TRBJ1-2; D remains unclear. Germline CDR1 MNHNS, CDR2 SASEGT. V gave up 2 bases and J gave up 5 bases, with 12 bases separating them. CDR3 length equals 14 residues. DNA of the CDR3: TGTGCCAGCAGTGAACGCGGTCAGGTTTATGGCTACACCTTC. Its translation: CASSERGQVYGYTF.

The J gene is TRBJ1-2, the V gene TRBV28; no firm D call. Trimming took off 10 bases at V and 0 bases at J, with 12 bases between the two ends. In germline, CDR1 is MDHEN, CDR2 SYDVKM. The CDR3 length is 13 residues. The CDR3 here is CAIQNPANYGYTF. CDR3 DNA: TGTGCCATTCAGAACCCGGCTAACTATGGCTACACCTTC.

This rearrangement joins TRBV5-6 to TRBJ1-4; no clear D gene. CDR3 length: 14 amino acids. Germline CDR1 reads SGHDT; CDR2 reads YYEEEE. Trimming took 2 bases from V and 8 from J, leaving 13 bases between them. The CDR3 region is CASSFYRVNEKLFF. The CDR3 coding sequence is TGTGCCAGCAGCTTTTATAGGGTCAACGAAAAACTGTTTTTT.

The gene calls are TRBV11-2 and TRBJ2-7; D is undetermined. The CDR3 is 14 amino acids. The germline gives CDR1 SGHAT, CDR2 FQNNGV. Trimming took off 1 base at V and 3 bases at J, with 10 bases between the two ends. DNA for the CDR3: TGTGCCAGCAGCTTAGCGCAGTCCAGCTACGAGCAGTACGTC. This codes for CASSLAQSSYEQYV.

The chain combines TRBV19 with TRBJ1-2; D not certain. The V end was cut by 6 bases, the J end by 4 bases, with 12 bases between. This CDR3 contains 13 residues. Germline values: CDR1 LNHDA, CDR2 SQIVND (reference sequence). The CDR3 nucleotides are TGTGCCAGTAGCCTAACAGAGAGCTATGGCTACACCTTC. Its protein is CASSLTESYGYTF.

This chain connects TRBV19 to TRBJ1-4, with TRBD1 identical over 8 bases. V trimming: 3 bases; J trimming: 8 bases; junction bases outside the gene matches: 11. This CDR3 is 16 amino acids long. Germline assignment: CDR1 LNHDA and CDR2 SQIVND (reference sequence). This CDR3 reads CASSMTGAAFREKLFF. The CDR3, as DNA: TGTGCCAGTAGTATGACAGGGGCGGCATTTCGGGAAAAACTGTTTTTT.

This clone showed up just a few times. CDR3 region: CAISESAGPWYGYTF. The CDR3 region has the DNA TGTGCCATCAGTGAGTCGGCAGGGCCTTGGTATGGCTACACCTTC. The chain is built from TRBV10-3 and TRBJ1-2; TRBD1 is a possible D gene (5 bases). CDR1 is ENHRY and CDR2 is SYGVKD in the germline V gene. There are 15 residues in the CDR3. Trimming removed 0 bases at V and 5 bases at J, with 13 bases between.

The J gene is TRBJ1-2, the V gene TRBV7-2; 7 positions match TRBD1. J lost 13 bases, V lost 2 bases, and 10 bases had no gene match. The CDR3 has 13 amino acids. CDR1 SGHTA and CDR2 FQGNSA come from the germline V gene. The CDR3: CASSLSRQGMLTF. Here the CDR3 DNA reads TGTGCCAGCAGCTTAAGCCGACAGGGAATGCTCACCTTC.

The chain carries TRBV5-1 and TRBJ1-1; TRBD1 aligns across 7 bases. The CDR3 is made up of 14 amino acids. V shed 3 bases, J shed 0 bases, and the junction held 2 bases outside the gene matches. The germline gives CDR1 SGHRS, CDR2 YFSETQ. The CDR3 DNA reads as TGCGCCAGCAGCTGGACAGGAATGAACACTGAAGCTTTCTTT. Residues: CASSWTGMNTEAFF.

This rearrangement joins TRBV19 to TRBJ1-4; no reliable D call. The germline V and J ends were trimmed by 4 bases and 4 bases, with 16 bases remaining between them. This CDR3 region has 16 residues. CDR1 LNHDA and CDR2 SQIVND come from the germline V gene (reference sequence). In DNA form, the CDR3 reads TGTGCCAGTAGTAGCTTGGGGAAGTCGGGTAATGAAAAACTGTTTTTT. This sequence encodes CASSSLGKSGNEKLFF.

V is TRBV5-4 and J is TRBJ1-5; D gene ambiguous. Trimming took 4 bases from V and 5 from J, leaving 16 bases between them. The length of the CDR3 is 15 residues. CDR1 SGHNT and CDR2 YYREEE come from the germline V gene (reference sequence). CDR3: CASSQDRAADQPQHF. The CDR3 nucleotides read TGTGCCAGCAGCCAAGATAGGGCAGCCGATCAGCCCCAGCATTTT.

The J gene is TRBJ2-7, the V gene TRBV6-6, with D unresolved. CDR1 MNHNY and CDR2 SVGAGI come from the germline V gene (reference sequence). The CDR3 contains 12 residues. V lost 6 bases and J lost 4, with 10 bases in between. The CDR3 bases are TGTGCCAGCAGGGCCACAAGATACGAGCAGTACTTC. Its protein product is CASRATRYEQYF.

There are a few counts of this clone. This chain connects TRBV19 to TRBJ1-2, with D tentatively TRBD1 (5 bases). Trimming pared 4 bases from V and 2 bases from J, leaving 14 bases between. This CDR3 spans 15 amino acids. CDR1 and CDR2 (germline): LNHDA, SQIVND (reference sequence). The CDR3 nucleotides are TGTGCCAGTAGTAGGACGTCGGGGACCAACTATGGCTACACCTTC. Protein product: CASSRTSGTNYGYTF.

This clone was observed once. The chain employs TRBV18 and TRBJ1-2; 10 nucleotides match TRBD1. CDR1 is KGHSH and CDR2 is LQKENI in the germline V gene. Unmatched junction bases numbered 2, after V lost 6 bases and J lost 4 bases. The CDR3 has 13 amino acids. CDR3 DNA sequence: TGTGCCAGCTCGACAGGGGGCGCCTATGGCTACACCTTC. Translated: CASSTGGAYGYTF.

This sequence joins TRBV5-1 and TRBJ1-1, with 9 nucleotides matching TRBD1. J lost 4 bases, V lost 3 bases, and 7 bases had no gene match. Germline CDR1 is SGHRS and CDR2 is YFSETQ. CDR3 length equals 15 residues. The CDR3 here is CASSSDTGGVTEAFF. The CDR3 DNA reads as TGCGCCAGCAGCTCAGATACAGGGGGCGTCACTGAAGCTTTCTTT. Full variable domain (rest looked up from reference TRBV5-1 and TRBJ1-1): KAGVTQTPRYLIKTRGQQVTLSCSPISGHRSVSWYQQTPGQGLQFLFEYFSETQRNKGNFPGRFSGRQFSNSRSEMNVSTLELGDSALYLCASSSDTGGVTEAFFGQGTRLTVV.

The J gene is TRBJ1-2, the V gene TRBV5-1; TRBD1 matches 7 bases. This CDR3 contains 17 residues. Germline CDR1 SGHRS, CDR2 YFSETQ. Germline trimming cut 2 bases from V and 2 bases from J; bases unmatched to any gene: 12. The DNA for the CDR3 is TGCGCCAGCAGCTTACGTTTAGGTGGGGACAGAAACTATGGCTACACCTTC. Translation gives CASSLRLGGDRNYGYTF.